Following are 17 T cell receptor beta chains from one sample sequenced in a study of technical replicates of blood from a handful of donors. This table comes from immunoSEQ multiplex PCR, and its TCRdb copy is limited to in-frame clones, with some not included. The table shows 85,000 to 100,000 clones, with 95% occurring only once. Sequencing was done on a sample of T cells isolated from PBMCs. Receptor source: a human donor in good health.

The genes are TRBV5-1 and TRBJ2-7; possibly TRBD1 for D (6 bases). This CDR3 contains 18 residues. The germline V gene encodes CDR1 SGHRS and CDR2 YFSETQ. V lost 2 bases, J lost 0 bases, and 21 bases lay in between. The CDR3 region is CASSLGTHGAPSSYEQYF. The CDR3 region has the DNA TGCGCCAGCAGCTTAGGGACACACGGCGCCCCGAGCTCCTACGAGCAGTACTTC.

The rearrangement joins TRBV2 to TRBJ2-7; perhaps TRBD2 as D (6 bases). The CDR3 spans 14 residues. V was cut by 3 bases and J by 4 bases, with 13 bases left in between. From germline, CDR1 is SNHLY and CDR2 FYNNEI. In nucleotides, the CDR3 is TGTGCCAGCAGTGATACGGGGGAAGAATACGAGCAGTACTTC. Its protein product is CASSDTGEEYEQYF.

The gene calls are TRBV27 and TRBJ1-1; no clear D gene. Germline lookup yields CDR1 MNHEY and CDR2 SMNVEV (reference sequence). Trimming left V 5 bases short and J 0 bases short, with 13 bases between. This CDR3 has 15 residues. In DNA, the CDR3 is TGTGCCAGCAGTGAACACCCCGGGGTGAACACTGAAGCTTTCTTT. It encodes CASSEHPGVNTEAFF.

The chain recombines TRBV5-1 with TRBJ1-5, with TRBD1 as a possible D gene (6 bases). Germline V CDR1 and CDR2: SGHRS, YFSETQ. V was pared by 0 bases and J by 5 bases, with 15 bases between. CDR3 length: 16 amino acids. The chain's CDR3 is CASSLGAGANDQPQHF. The CDR3 region has the DNA TGCGCCAGCAGCTTGGGTGCAGGGGCAAACGATCAGCCCCAGCATTTT.

This rearrangement joins TRBV28 to TRBJ1-5; tentatively, D is TRBD1 (5 bases). CDR1 is MDHEN, CDR2 SYDVKM, per germline. This CDR3 region has 14 residues. V lost 3 bases and J lost 3, with 9 bases in between. Here the CDR3 reads CASSFPTDNQPQHF. Here the CDR3 DNA reads TGTGCCAGCAGTTTCCCGACAGACAATCAGCCCCAGCATTTT.

This clone has just one count. The chain has TRBV7-6 and TRBJ2-2, with TRBD1 matching over 8 bases. Trimming cost V 1 base and J 6 bases; bases outside gene matches: 7. This CDR3 has 16 amino acids. Germline-derived CDR1 and CDR2 are SGHVS and FNYEAQ. The CDR3 DNA reads as TGTGCCAGCAGCTTAGTCTTCAGGGGGCGCCCCGGGGAGCTGTTTTTT. Amino acids: CASSLVFRGRPGELFF. The full variable domain, in which reference TRBV7-6 and TRBJ2-2 provide the parts outside the CDR3, is GAGVSQSPRYKVTKRGQDVALRCDPISGHVSLYWYRQALGQGPEFLTYFNYEAQQDKSGLPNDRFSAERPEGSISTLTIQRTEQRDSAMYRCASSLVFRGRPGELFFGEGSRLTVL.

This chain uses TRBV14 with TRBJ1-2; the D gene is possibly TRBD1 (6 bases). With 4 bases removed from V and 1 base from J, the gap between germline ends came to 13 bases. Germline CDR1 and CDR2: SGHDN and FVKESK. This CDR3 contains 15 residues. The CDR3 nucleotides read TGTGCCAGCAGCCTCCGGACAGCCCTTAACTATGGCTACACCTTC. It codes for CASSLRTALNYGYTF.

The rearrangement links TRBV10-2 to TRBJ1-5; D may be TRBD1 (5 bases). CDR3 length: 15 amino acids. The germline gives CDR1 WSHSY, CDR2 SAAADI. Trimming pared 4 bases from V and 1 base from J, leaving 11 bases between. CDR3 coding DNA: TGCGCCAGCAGTGGGCAGGGTGGGAGCAATCAGCCCCAGCATTTT. Its protein product is CASSGQGGSNQPQHF.

This clone occurred once. V usage is TRBV5-1 and J usage is TRBJ2-4; 13 nucleotides line up with TRBD2. The V segment lost 4 bases and the J segment 7 bases; nucleotides outside the gene matches: 8. The CDR3 length is 16 residues. Germline loops: CDR1 SGHRS, CDR2 YFSETQ. CDR3 nucleotide sequence: TGCGCCAGCAGCCCCACTAGCGGGGGGGCCGGGAACATTCAGTACTTC. Amino acid sequence: CASSPTSGGAGNIQYF.

The genes are TRBV18 and TRBJ1-4; no definite D call. V lost 5 bases and J lost 0, with 10 bases in between. Germline V gene lookup returns CDR1 KGHSH and CDR2 LQKENI. The CDR3 extends over 15 amino acids. The CDR3 spells CASSFVVPTNEKLFF. The DNA of the CDR3 is TGTGCCAGCTCATTCGTAGTACCAACTAATGAAAAACTGTTTTTT.

This rearrangement joins TRBV5-1 to TRBJ2-3; no firm D call. The CDR3 has 14 residues. Trimming shortened V by 2 bases and J by 1 base, and 8 bases separated the two germline ends. Germline assignment: CDR1 SGHRS and CDR2 YFSETQ. CDR3 in DNA: TGCGCCAGCAGCTTCGGGTGCGGCACAGATACGCAGTATTTT. Its translation: CASSFGCGTDTQYF.

CDR3 amino acids: CASSQTGVFTETQYF. CDR3 in DNA: TGTGCCAGCAGCCAAACAGGGGTGTTTACAGAGACCCAGTACTTC. The chain joins TRBV14 to TRBJ2-5; TRBD1 aligns across 7 bases. After removal of 2 bases from V and 4 bases from J, the junction contained 7 bases not matched to a gene. This CDR3 contains 15 residues. Per the germline V gene, CDR1 is SGHDN and CDR2 is FVKESK.

This clone appeared once. The J gene is TRBJ1-3, the V gene TRBV14; perhaps TRBD1 as D (5 bases). The CDR3 sequence is 14 residues long. V was cut by 2 bases and J by 3 bases, with 8 bases left in between. Germline V gives CDR1 SGHDN, CDR2 FVKESK. The chain's CDR3 is CASSQSGGGNTIYF. The CDR3 DNA reads TGTGCCAGCAGCCAAAGCGGGGGTGGAAACACCATATATTTT.

The chain recombines TRBV15 with TRBJ2-1, with TRBD2 matching over 8 bases. CDR3 length equals 22 residues. CDR1 LNHNV and CDR2 YYDKDF come from the germline V gene (reference sequence). Unmatched junction bases numbered 25, after V lost 0 bases and J lost 6 bases. The CDR3 sequence: CATSRDRGPWREAGGVFNEQFF. The CDR3 DNA is TGTGCCACCAGCAGAGATCGGGGGCCGTGGCGGGAGGCCGGGGGGGTCTTCAATGAGCAGTTCTTC.

CDR3 in amino acids: CASSLRAGVNTEAFF. Written as DNA, the CDR3 is TGCGCCAGCAGCTTGCGGGCGGGGGTCAACACTGAAGCTTTCTTT. The gene calls are TRBV5-1 and TRBJ1-1; weak D call: TRBD1 (5 bases). The length of the CDR3 is 15 residues. CDR1 and CDR2 (germline): SGHRS, YFSETQ. Trimming removed 1 base at V and 2 bases at J, with 12 bases between. Full variable domain (rest looked up from reference TRBV5-1 and TRBJ1-1): KAGVTQTPRYLIKTRGQQVTLSCSPISGHRSVSWYQQTPGQGLQFLFEYFSETQRNKGNFPGRFSGRQFSNSRSEMNVSTLELGDSALYLCASSLRAGVNTEAFFGQGTRLTVV.

This rearrangement joins TRBV4-2 to TRBJ2-5, with TRBD1 as a possible D gene (6 bases). CDR3 length: 12 residues. Looked up from germline, CDR1 is LGHNA and CDR2 is YNFKEQ. V was shortened by 4 bases and J by 5 bases, with 8 bases between the two germline ends. This CDR3 reads CASSPQGETQYF. The CDR3, as DNA: TGTGCCAGCAGCCCCCAGGGGGAGACCCAGTACTTC.

This clone was seen a few times. The rearrangement joins TRBV7-8 to TRBJ1-1; D gene unclear. Germline CDR1 and CDR2: SGHVS and FQNEAQ. The CDR3 contains 13 residues. The germline V and J ends were trimmed by 6 bases and 1 base, with 9 bases remaining between them. DNA for the CDR3: TGTGCCAGCAGGCCGCGGGGGAACACTGAAGCTTTCTTT. Translating gives CASRPRGNTEAFF.